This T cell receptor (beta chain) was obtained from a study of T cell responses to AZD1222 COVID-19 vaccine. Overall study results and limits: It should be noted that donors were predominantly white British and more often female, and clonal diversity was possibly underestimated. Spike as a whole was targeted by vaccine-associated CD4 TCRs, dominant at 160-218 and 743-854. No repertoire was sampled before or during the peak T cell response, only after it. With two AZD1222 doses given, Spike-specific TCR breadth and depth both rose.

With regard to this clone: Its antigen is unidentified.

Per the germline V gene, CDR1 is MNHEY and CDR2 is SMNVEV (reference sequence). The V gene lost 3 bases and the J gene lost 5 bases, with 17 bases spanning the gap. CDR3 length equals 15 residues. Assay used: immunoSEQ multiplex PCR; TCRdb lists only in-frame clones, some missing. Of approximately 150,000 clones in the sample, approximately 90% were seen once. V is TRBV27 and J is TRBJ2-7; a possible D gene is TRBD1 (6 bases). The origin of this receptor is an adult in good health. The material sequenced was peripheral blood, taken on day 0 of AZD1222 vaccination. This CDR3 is CASSLGQQGINEQYF. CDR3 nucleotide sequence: TGTGCCAGCAGTTTGGGGCAACAGGGTATTAACGAGCAGTACTTC.